This TCR beta chain was recorded in a study of cytomegalovirus exposure and HLA in healthy donors. Overall study: Earlier, some 180 million T cells were analyzed, and some 120 million unique TCR beta sequences were found among them.

This CDR3 contains 14 residues. V shed 1 base and J shed 5 bases, with 11 bases lying between them. Per the germline V gene, CDR1 is SEHNR and CDR2 is FQNEAQ (reference sequence). Vbeta (60) and Jbeta (13) primers were used in the PCR. Source study methods: In a later analysis, the count reached tens of millions of unique TCR beta chains, with 10 million to 14 million shared. Using immunoSEQ multiplex PCR, the repertoire was profiled, and TCRdb retains in-frame clones only, with some absent. V and J calls and clone size are given by that table; D and trimming were obtained from the DNA. The table lists roughly 68,000 clones, 60% to 75% of them singletons, with less than 25% in the top ten. At collection, donors were nominally healthy, but unrecorded immune exposures were probable. Whole-study findings and limits: In presence/absence analyses, roughly uniform sequencing depth across donors was assumed.

With regard to this clone: Its antigen is not known.

The genes are TRBV7-9 and TRBJ2-5, with D maybe TRBD2 (7 bases). What was sequenced was PBMCs. This TCR derives from a man in his forties in good health and CMV-seropositive. The CDR3 DNA is TGTGCCAGCAGCTTAGGGGGGGGGCCGGAGACCCAGTACTTC. Residues: CASSLGGGPETQYF.